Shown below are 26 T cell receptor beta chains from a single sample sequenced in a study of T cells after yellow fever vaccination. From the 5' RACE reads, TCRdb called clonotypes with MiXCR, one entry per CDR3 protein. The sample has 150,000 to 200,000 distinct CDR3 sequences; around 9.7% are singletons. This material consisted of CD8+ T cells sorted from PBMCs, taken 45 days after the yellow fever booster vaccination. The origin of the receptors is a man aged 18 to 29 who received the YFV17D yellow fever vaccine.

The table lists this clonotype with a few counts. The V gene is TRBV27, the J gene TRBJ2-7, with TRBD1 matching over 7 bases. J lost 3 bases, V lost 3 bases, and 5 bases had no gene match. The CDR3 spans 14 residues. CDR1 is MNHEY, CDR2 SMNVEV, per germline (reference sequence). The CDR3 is CASSFLGQFYEQYF. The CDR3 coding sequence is TGTGCCAGCAGTTTCTTGGGACAGTTCTACGAGCAGTACTTC.

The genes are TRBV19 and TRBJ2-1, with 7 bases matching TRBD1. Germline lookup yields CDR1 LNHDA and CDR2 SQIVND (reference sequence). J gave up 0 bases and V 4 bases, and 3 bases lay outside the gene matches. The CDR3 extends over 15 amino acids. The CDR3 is CASSRQGSSYNEQFF. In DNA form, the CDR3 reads TGTGCCAGTAGTAGACAGGGTAGCTCCTACAATGAGCAGTTCTTC.

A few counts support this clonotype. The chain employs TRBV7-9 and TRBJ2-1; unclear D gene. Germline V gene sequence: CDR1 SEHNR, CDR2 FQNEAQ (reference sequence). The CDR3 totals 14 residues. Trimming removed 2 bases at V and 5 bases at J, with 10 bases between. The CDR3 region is CASSLTTRNNEQFF. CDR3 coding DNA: TGTGCCAGCAGCTTAACGACACGGAACAATGAGCAGTTCTTC.

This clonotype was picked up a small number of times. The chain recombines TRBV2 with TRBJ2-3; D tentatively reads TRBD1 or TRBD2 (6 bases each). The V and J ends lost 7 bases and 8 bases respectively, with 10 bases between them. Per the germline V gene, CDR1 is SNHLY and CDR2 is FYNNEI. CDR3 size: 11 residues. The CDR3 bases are TGTGCCAGCATGGGGGGCGGTACGCAGTATTTT. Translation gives CASMGGGTQYF. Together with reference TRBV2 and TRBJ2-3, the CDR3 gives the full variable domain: EPEVTQTPSHQVTQMGQEVILRCVPISNHLYFYWYRQILGQKVEFLVSFYNNEISEKSEIFDDQFSVERPDGSNFTLKIRSTKLEDSAMYFCASMGGGTQYFGPGTRLTVL.

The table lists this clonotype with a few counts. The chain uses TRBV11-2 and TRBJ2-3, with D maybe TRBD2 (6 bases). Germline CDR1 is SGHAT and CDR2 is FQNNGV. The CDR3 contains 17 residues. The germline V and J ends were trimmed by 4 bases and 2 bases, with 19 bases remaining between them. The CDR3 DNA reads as TGTGCCAGCAGCTCTCCGCCCCCGGGGGACTTCACAGATACGCAGTATTTT. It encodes CASSSPPPGDFTDTQYF. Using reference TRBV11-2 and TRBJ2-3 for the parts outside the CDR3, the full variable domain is EAGVAQSPRYKIIEKRQSVAFWCNPISGHATLYWYQQILGQGPKLLIQFQNNGVVDDSQLPKDRFSAERLKGVDSTLKIQPAKLEDSAVYLCASSSPPPGDFTDTQYFGPGTRLTVL.

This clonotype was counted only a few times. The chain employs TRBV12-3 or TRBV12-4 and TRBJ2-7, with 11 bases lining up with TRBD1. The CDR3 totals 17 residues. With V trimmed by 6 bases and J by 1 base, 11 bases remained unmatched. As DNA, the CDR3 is TGTGCCAGCAGCCGAAAGGGACAGGGGGTTGATTCCTACGAGCAGTACTTC. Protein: CASSRKGQGVDSYEQYF.

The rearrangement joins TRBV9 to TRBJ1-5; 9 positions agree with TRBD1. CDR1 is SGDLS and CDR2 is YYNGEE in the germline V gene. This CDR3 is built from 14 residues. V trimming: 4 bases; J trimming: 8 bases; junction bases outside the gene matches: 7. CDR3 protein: CASSPWDREEPQHF. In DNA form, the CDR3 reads TGTGCCAGCAGCCCCTGGGACAGGGAGGAGCCCCAGCATTTT.

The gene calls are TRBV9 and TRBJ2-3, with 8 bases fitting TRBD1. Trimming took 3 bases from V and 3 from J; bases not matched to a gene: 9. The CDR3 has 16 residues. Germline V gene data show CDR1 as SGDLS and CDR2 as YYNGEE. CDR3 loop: CASSAPATGATDTQYF. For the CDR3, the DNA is TGTGCCAGCAGCGCCCCCGCGACAGGGGCAACAGATACGCAGTATTTT.

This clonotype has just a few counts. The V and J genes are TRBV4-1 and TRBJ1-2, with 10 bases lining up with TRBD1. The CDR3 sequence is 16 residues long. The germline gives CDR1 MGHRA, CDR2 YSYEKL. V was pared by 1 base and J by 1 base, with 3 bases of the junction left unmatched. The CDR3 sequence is CASSQGGQGGNYGYTF. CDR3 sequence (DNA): TGCGCCAGCAGCCAAGGAGGACAGGGGGGTAACTATGGCTACACCTTC.

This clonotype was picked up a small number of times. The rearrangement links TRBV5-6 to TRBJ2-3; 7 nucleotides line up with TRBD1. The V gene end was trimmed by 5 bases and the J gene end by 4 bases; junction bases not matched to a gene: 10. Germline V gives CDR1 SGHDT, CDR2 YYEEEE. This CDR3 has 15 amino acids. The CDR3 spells CASRSDRQWADTQYF. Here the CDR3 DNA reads TGTGCCAGCAGATCGGACAGGCAGTGGGCAGATACGCAGTATTTT.

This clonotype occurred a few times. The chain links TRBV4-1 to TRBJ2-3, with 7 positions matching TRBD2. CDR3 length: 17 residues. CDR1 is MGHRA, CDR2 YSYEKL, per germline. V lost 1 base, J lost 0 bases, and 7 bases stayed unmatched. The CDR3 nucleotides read TGCGCCAGCAGCCAAGGTCCAGCGGGGACTAGCACAGATACGCAGTATTTT. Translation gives CASSQGPAGTSTDTQYF.

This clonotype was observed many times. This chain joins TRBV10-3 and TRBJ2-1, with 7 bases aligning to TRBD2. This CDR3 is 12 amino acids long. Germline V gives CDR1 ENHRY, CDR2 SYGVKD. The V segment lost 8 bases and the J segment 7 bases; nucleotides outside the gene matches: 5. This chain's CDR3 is CAISSGVNEQFF. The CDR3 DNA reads TGTGCCATCTCCAGCGGGGTTAATGAGCAGTTCTTC.

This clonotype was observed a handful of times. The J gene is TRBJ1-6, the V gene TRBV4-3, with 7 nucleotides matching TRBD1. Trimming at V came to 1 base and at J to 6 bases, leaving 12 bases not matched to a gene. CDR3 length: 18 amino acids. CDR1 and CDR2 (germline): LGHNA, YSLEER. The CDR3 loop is CASSQALGSDRLNSPLHF. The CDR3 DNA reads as TGCGCCAGCAGCCAAGCACTAGGTTCGGACAGGCTTAATTCACCCCTCCACTTT.

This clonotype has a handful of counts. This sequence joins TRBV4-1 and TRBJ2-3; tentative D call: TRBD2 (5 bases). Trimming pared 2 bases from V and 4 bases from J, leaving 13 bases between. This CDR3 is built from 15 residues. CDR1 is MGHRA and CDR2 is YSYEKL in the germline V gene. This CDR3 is CASSQRGSVSDTQYF. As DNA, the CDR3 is TGCGCCAGCAGCCAACGGGGTTCAGTCTCAGATACGCAGTATTTT.

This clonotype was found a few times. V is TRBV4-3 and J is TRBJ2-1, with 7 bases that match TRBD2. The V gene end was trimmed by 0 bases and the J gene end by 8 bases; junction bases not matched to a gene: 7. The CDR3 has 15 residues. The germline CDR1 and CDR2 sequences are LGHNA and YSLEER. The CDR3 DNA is TGCGCCAGCAGCCAAGAAGACGGGGGGTTAGATGAGCAGTTCTTC. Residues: CASSQEDGGLDEQFF.

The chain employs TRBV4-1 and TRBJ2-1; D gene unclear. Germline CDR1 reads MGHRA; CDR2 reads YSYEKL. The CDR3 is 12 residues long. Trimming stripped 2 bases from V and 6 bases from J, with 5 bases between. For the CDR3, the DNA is TGCGCCAGCAGCCAAAACCGCAATGAGCAGTTCTTC. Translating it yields CASSQNRNEQFF.

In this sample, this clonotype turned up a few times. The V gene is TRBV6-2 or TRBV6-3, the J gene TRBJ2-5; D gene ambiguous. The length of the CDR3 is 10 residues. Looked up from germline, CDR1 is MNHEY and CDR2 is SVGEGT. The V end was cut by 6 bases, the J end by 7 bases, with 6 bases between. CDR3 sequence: CASRGGTQYF. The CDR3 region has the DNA TGTGCCAGCAGAGGTGGGACCCAGTACTTC.

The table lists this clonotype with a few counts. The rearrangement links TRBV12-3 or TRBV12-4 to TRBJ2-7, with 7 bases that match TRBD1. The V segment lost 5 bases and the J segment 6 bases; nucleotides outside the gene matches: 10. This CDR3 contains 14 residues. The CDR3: CASSAETGYGEQYV. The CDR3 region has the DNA TGTGCCAGCAGTGCCGAGACAGGGTACGGCGAGCAGTACGTC.

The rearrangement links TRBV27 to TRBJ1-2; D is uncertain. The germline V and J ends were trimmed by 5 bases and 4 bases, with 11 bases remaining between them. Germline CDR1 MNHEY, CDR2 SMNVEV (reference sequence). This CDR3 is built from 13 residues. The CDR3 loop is CASSLRTIYGYTF. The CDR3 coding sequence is TGTGCCAGCAGTCTCCGAACGATCTATGGCTACACCTTC.

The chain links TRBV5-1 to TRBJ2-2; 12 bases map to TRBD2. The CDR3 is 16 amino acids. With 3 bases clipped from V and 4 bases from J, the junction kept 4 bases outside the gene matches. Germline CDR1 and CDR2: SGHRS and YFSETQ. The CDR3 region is CASSSGTSGLTGELFF. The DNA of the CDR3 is TGCGCCAGCAGCTCTGGGACTAGCGGGCTCACCGGGGAGCTGTTTTTT.

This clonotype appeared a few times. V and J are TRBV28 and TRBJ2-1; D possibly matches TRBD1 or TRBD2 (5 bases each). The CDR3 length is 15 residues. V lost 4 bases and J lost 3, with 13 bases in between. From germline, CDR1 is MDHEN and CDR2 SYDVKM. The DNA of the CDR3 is TGTGCCAGCAGTTCCCTCCGGGACGTCTACAATGAGCAGTTCTTC. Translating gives CASSSLRDVYNEQFF.

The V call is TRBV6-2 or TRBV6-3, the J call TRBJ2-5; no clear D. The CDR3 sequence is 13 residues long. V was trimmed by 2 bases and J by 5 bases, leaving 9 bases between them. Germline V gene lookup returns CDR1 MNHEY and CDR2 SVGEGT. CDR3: CASSYQNRETQYF. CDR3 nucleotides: TGTGCCAGCAGTTACCAGAATCGGGAGACCCAGTACTTC.

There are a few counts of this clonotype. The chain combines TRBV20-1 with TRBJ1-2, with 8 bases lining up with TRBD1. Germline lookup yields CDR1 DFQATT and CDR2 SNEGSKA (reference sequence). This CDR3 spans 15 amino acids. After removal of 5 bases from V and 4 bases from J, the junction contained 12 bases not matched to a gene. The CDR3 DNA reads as TGCAGTGCTCCTACTCCGGGACAGGAAATCTATGGCTACACCTTC. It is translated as CSAPTPGQEIYGYTF.

The CDR3: CASSYSIVDLSKAGDYTDTQYF. CDR3 bases: TGTGCCAGCAGTTACTCGATTGTGGACTTATCAAAAGCGGGGGACTACACAGATACGCAGTATTTT. The chain combines TRBV6-5 with TRBJ2-3; TRBD2 aligns across 8 bases. The ends lost 0 bases at V and 2 bases at J; junction bases unmatched: 22. CDR1 and CDR2 from the germline V gene are MNHEY and SVGAGI. The CDR3 is made up of 22 amino acids.

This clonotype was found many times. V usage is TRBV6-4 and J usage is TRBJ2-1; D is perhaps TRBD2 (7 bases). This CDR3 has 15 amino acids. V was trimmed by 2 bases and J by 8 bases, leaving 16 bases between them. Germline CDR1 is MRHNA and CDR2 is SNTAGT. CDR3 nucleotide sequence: TGTGCCAGCAGTGACAGGGGGGGGTTCGTAGATGAGCAGTTCTTC. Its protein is CASSDRGGFVDEQFF.

The CDR3, as DNA: TGCAGTGCTAGAGGTAGCCTAGCGGGGCCCTTTAGCAGGCAGTATTTT. As protein: CSARGSLAGPFSRQYF. The chain links TRBV20-1 to TRBJ2-3, with 9 bases identical to TRBD2. Germline V gene lookup returns CDR1 DFQATT and CDR2 SNEGSKA (reference sequence). This CDR3 contains 16 residues. The junction had 16 bases not matched to a gene; V was cut back by 1 base and J by 11 bases.